The 29 T cell receptor beta chains given below trace back to one sample, sequenced in a study of OX40 agonist ivuxolimab in advanced cancers. Profiled with immunoSEQ multiplex PCR; TCRdb holds only in-frame clones, not every one. The sample has 60,000 to 100,000 clones, around 92% seen once. The sample consisted of CD4+ or CD8+ T cells sorted from blood, taken in a trial of the OX40 agonist ivuxolimab. The receptor set was obtained from an adult with an advanced solid tumor such as melanoma, head and neck, liver or kidney cancer.

The genes are TRBV5-1 and TRBJ2-7; 7 bases agree with TRBD2. V was pared by 5 bases and J by 2 bases, with 13 bases of the junction left unmatched. This CDR3 comprises 16 residues. CDR1 SGHRS and CDR2 YFSETQ come from the germline V gene. The CDR3 DNA sequence: TGCGCCAGCAGTTACCCTGGGGGGGAATTCCCCTACGAGCAGTACTTC. Translation: CASSYPGGEFPYEQYF.

The V and J genes are TRBV7-8 and TRBJ2-1; the match to TRBD2 covers 7 bases. There are 12 residues in the CDR3. Trimming removed 4 bases from V and 10 bases from J; junction bases left unmatched: 4. CDR1 and CDR2 from the germline V gene are SGHVS and FQNEAQ. The CDR3 region has the DNA TGTGCCAGCAGCTCTGGGACTATGGAGCAGTTCTTC. It codes for CASSSGTMEQFF. Variable domain in full (rest from reference TRBV7-8 and TRBJ2-1): GAGVSQSPRYKVAKRGQDVALRCDPISGHVSLFWYQQALGQGPEFLTYFQNEAQLDKSGLPSDRFFAERPEGSVSTLKIQRTQQEDSAVYLCASSSGTMEQFFGPGTRLTVL.

The chain combines TRBV7-8 with TRBJ1-2; D is perhaps TRBD1 (5 bases). The CDR3 length is 15 residues. Trimming shortened V by 5 bases and J by 0 bases, and 13 bases separated the two germline ends. Germline loops: CDR1 SGHVS, CDR2 FQNEAQ. CDR3 nucleotides: TGTGCCAGCAGCGTAGGACAAGATTCTAACTATGGCTACACCTTC. Protein product: CASSVGQDSNYGYTF.

This chain links TRBV5-4 with TRBJ2-1; 12 positions agree with TRBD2. V was pared by 0 bases and J by 1 base, with 2 bases of the junction left unmatched. Looked up from germline, CDR1 is SGHNT and CDR2 is YYREEE (reference sequence). The CDR3 length is 17 residues. The CDR3 sequence is CASSLVLAGGSYNEQFF. The CDR3 DNA reads TGTGCCAGCAGCTTGGTCCTAGCGGGGGGGTCCTACAATGAGCAGTTCTTC.

In regard to this clone: Within the sample, other DNA sequences also encode this same CDR3. The gene calls are TRBV5-1 and TRBJ2-7; D call uncertain. The CDR3 is 13 amino acids. The V and J ends lost 0 bases and 0 bases respectively, with 4 bases between them. Germline values: CDR1 SGHRS, CDR2 YFSETQ. This CDR3 reads CASSLASSYEQYF. Written as DNA, the CDR3 is TGCGCCAGCAGCTTGGCCAGCTCCTACGAGCAGTACTTC.

V gene TRBV7-9 combines with J gene TRBJ2-2; D is undetermined. The V end was cut by 3 bases, the J end by 2 bases, with 7 bases between. This CDR3 has 14 residues. Germline CDR1 is SEHNR and CDR2 is FQNEAQ (reference sequence). The CDR3 reads CASSLSVNTGELFF. The CDR3, as DNA: TGTGCCAGCAGCTTGTCAGTAAACACCGGGGAGCTGTTTTTT.

This clone was seen a handful of times. The chain employs TRBV7-9 and TRBJ1-1, with TRBD1 matching 7 bases. The CDR3 runs to 16 residues. CDR1 SEHNR and CDR2 FQNEAQ come from the germline V gene (reference sequence). V shed 6 bases and J 2 bases; nucleotides not matched to a gene: 12. CDR3 protein: CASRTPTGRRNTEAFF. The DNA of the CDR3 is TGTGCCAGCAGAACCCCGACAGGGCGTCGAAACACTGAAGCTTTCTTT.

The chain joins TRBV2 to TRBJ2-1; weak D call: TRBD1 (6 bases). Germline CDR1 and CDR2: SNHLY and FYNNEI. Trimming took 1 base from V and 2 from J, leaving 9 bases between them. The CDR3 runs 15 residues. As DNA, the CDR3 is TGTGCCAGCAGTGAAGGGGACATCCCCTACAATGAGCAGTTCTTC. The encoded protein is CASSEGDIPYNEQFF.

The count of this clone is one. The DNA for the CDR3 is TGTGCCAGCAGCTTTCTGTCAGCCCCCCACTATGGCTACACCTTC. This translates into CASSFLSAPHYGYTF. The rearrangement uses TRBV13 and TRBJ1-2; D is ambiguous. Trimming pared 3 bases from V and 3 bases from J, leaving 14 bases between. The CDR3 has 15 amino acids. Per germline, CDR1 PRHDT and CDR2 FYEKMQ (reference sequence).

Concerning this clone itself: Other nucleotide sequences in the sample specify the same CDR3. The CDR3, as DNA: TGTGCCAGCAGCTTAGGGACAGCGTCCTACGAGCAGTACTTC. It specifies CASSLGTASYEQYF. The V gene is TRBV5-6, the J gene TRBJ2-7; 7 bases are a match to TRBD1. CDR3 length: 14 amino acids. V was pared by 2 bases and J by 1 base, with 3 bases of the junction left unmatched. Germline V gene sequence: CDR1 SGHDT, CDR2 YYEEEE.

The chain links TRBV7-9 to TRBJ2-3; tentatively, D is TRBD1 or TRBD2 (5 bases each). Trimming pared 1 base from V and 0 bases from J, leaving 11 bases between. This CDR3 contains 16 residues. Germline CDR1 SEHNR, CDR2 FQNEAQ (reference sequence). The CDR3 DNA is TGTGCCAGCAGCTTAGTTGGGTGGGGGAGCACAGATACGCAGTATTTT. Translated, it gives CASSLVGWGSTDTQYF.

This clone is categorized as large. The chain combines TRBV6-1 with TRBJ2-2; TRBD1 agrees at 8 bases. The V gene's germline CDR1 is MNHNS and CDR2 SASEGT. The CDR3 has 13 amino acids. With 6 bases clipped from V and 6 bases from J, the junction kept 3 bases outside the gene matches. The CDR3 nucleotides read TGTGCCAGCAGCAGCAGGGGGCCCGGGGAGCTGTTTTTT. This encodes CASSSRGPGELFF.

This chain uses TRBV12-5 with TRBJ2-3, with D possibly TRBD2 on 6 matching bases. The CDR3 spans 17 residues. CDR1 and CDR2 (germline): LGHNT, FRNRAP. Trimming left V 3 bases short and J 2 bases short, with 18 bases between. CDR3 residues: CASGFEPVIADTDTQYF. CDR3 DNA sequence: TGTGCTAGTGGTTTCGAGCCAGTGATAGCGGACACAGATACGCAGTATTTT.

This clone turned up a few times. The chain is built from TRBV9 and TRBJ2-1; the match to TRBD2 covers 7 bases. Germline loops: CDR1 SGDLS, CDR2 YYNGEE. The CDR3 has 16 amino acids. V shed 2 bases, J shed 0 bases, and the junction held 5 bases outside the gene matches. The CDR3: CASSVPSGSSYNEQFF. CDR3 nucleotides: TGTGCCAGCAGCGTCCCTAGCGGTAGCTCCTACAATGAGCAGTTCTTC.

This clone has more than one count but fewer than ten. The rearrangement joins TRBV27 to TRBJ2-5; D perhaps matches TRBD1 (7 bases). This CDR3 spans 16 amino acids. The ends were cut back, 2 bases at V and 1 base at J, with 14 bases in the middle. Germline V gene sequence: CDR1 MNHEY, CDR2 SMNVEV (reference sequence). The CDR3 sequence: CASSLDPGGSQETQYF. The CDR3 coding sequence is TGTGCCAGCAGTTTAGATCCAGGGGGGAGCCAAGAGACCCAGTACTTC.

The chain couples TRBV25-1 to TRBJ1-5; D might be TRBD1 (5 bases). V gave up 6 bases and J gave up 3 bases, with 6 bases separating them. Per the germline V gene, CDR1 is MGHDK and CDR2 is SYGVNS. The CDR3 contains 12 residues. CDR3 residues: CASRGDNQPQHF. The CDR3, as DNA: TGTGCCAGCAGAGGGGACAATCAGCCCCAGCATTTT.

This clone was seen only once. V is TRBV10-1 and J is TRBJ1-1; 7 nucleotides line up with TRBD1. This CDR3 region has 14 residues. Germline CDR1 WNHNN, CDR2 SYGVQD (reference sequence). The V and J ends lost 6 bases and 0 bases, in that order; junction bases with no gene match: 4. The CDR3 is CASSRDRLNTEAFF. CDR3 coding DNA: TGCGCCAGCAGCCGGGACAGATTGAACACTGAAGCTTTCTTT.

V and J are TRBV4-1 and TRBJ2-7, with 8 bases lining up with TRBD1. V shed 3 bases, J shed 3 bases, and the junction held 1 base outside the gene matches. The CDR3 has 13 residues. CDR1 is MGHRA and CDR2 is YSYEKL in the germline V gene. CDR3 nucleotides: TGCGCCAGCAGCCATACAGGGGGCTACGAGCAGTACTTC. Translated: CASSHTGGYEQYF.

The chain links TRBV13 to TRBJ2-5; D is undetermined. Trimming left V 0 bases short and J 1 base short, with 0 bases between. The CDR3 has 12 residues. CDR1 PRHDT and CDR2 FYEKMQ come from the germline V gene (reference sequence). The chain's CDR3 is CASSLGQETQYF. The DNA of the CDR3 is TGTGCCAGCAGCTTAGGCCAAGAGACCCAGTACTTC.

V usage is TRBV5-1 and J usage is TRBJ1-2; D remains ambiguous. Trimming cost V 3 bases and J 2 bases, with 8 bases left between them. Germline values: CDR1 SGHRS, CDR2 YFSETQ. The CDR3 totals 13 residues. CDR3 region: CASSYVSNYGYTF. For the CDR3, the DNA is TGCGCCAGCAGCTATGTTTCGAACTATGGCTACACCTTC.

The genes are TRBV13 and TRBJ1-6, with 9 bases identical to TRBD1. J was trimmed by 7 bases and V by 6 bases; bases with no gene match: 10. CDR1 and CDR2 from the germline V gene are PRHDT and FYEKMQ (reference sequence). There are 16 residues in the CDR3. This CDR3 is CASRGVTGGINSPLHF. The CDR3 nucleotides are TGTGCCAGCAGAGGGGTGACAGGGGGGATCAATTCACCCCTCCACTTT.

V is TRBV10-2 and J is TRBJ1-5; D not certain. This CDR3 has 12 amino acids. V was pared by 11 bases and J by 2 bases, with 10 bases between. CDR1 is WSHSY and CDR2 is SAAADI in the germline V gene. CDR3 sequence reads: CAGPVGNQPQHF. For the CDR3, the DNA is TGCGCCGGACCAGTGGGCAATCAGCCCCAGCATTTT.

V and J are TRBV13 and TRBJ1-2; a possible D gene is TRBD1 (6 bases). The V gene lost 7 bases and the J gene lost 4 bases, with 19 bases spanning the gap. The CDR3 runs to 15 residues. The V gene's germline CDR1 is PRHDT and CDR2 FYEKMQ (reference sequence). This CDR3 is CASNQWGHLSYGYTF. The CDR3 nucleotides are TGTGCCAGCAACCAATGGGGGCATCTCTCCTATGGCTACACCTTC.

For this clone: The sample contains more than one DNA sequence encoding this CDR3. The chain carries TRBV5-1 and TRBJ1-1; D gene ambiguous. The V end lost 4 bases, the J end lost 4 bases, and 11 bases lay between the germline ends. Germline V gives CDR1 SGHRS, CDR2 YFSETQ. The CDR3 has 13 residues. CDR3 coding DNA: TGCGCCAGCAGCCCCGTAGGGCCCACTGAAGCTTTCTTT. It is translated as CASSPVGPTEAFF.

The chain combines TRBV7-6 with TRBJ2-2; D is perhaps TRBD1 or TRBD2 (5 bases each). The CDR3 runs 18 residues. V lost 1 base and J 2 bases, leaving 17 bases between the germline ends. The germline V gene encodes CDR1 SGHVS and CDR2 FNYEAQ. This CDR3 reads CASSLEARGLVNTGELFF. The CDR3 bases are TGTGCCAGCAGCTTAGAGGCCCGGGGCCTAGTCAACACCGGGGAGCTGTTTTTT.

This chain joins TRBV6-6 and TRBJ2-7; D may be TRBD1 (5 bases). Germline V gives CDR1 MNHNY, CDR2 SVGAGI (reference sequence). V lost 4 bases to trimming and J lost 0 bases, with 10 bases between them. CDR3 length equals 14 residues. CDR3 DNA sequence: TGTGCCAGCAGTTCAGGGCCTCCCTCCTACGAGCAGTACTTC. Translation gives CASSSGPPSYEQYF.

The chain is built from TRBV5-1 and TRBJ1-1; the D gene is possibly TRBD1 (5 bases). Trimming removed 2 bases from V and 4 bases from J, with 15 bases in between. This CDR3 region has 15 residues. CDR1 SGHRS and CDR2 YFSETQ come from the germline V gene. DNA of the CDR3: TGCGCCAGCAGCTTTTATTCCGCCGGGGGCACTGAAGCTTTCTTT. Protein product: CASSFYSAGGTEAFF.

CDR3 DNA sequence: TGTGCCAGCAGTTACACTAGCGGTTACAATGAGCAGTTCTTC. Translating gives CASSYTSGYNEQFF. This chain joins TRBV6-5 and TRBJ2-1, with 8 nucleotides matching TRBD2. The V segment lost 2 bases and the J segment 4 bases; nucleotides outside the gene matches: 1. CDR3 length equals 14 residues. Germline CDR1 is MNHEY and CDR2 is SVGAGI.

V gene TRBV6-5 combines with J gene TRBJ2-3, with 8 nucleotides matching TRBD1. The junction had 4 bases not matched to a gene; V was cut back by 5 bases and J by 6 bases. The CDR3 contains 13 residues. Germline V gives CDR1 MNHEY, CDR2 SVGAGI. The CDR3 bases are TGTGCCAGCAGTACCCGACAGGGGGATACGCAGTATTTT. Its translation is CASSTRQGDTQYF.